The 19 T cell receptor beta chains in this list originate from one sample, sequenced in a study of blood T cell repertoires in COVID-19. Using immunoSEQ multiplex PCR, the repertoire was profiled, and TCRdb retains in-frame clones only, with some absent. Among 300,000 to 400,000 clones, 80% to 90% were seen once, and the ten largest hold less than 9%. Sequencing was carried out using peripheral blood. These receptors all come from a woman between 55 and 75 years old with COVID-19, enrolled during active disease.

V and J are TRBV5-1 and TRBJ2-3; maybe TRBD1 (5 bases). Trimming took 0 bases from V and 0 from J, leaving 11 bases between them. The germline CDR1 and CDR2 sequences are SGHRS and YFSETQ. This CDR3 spans 16 amino acids. The CDR3 bases are TGCGCCAGCAGCTTGGGAACAGGATCTAGCACAGATACGCAGTATTTT. As protein: CASSLGTGSSTDTQYF.

The rearrangement joins TRBV4-3 to TRBJ1-2, with 7 bases that match TRBD1. V lost 1 base, J lost 5 bases, and 1 base stayed unmatched. This CDR3 spans 13 amino acids. CDR1 is LGHNA, CDR2 YSLEER, per germline. CDR3 sequence reads: CASSQGRGYGYTF. In DNA form, the CDR3 reads TGCGCCAGCAGCCAAGGCAGGGGGTATGGCTACACCTTC.

The CDR3 spells CASSLGVVVGGRQETQYF. The DNA of the CDR3 is TGTGCCAGCAGCTTAGGGGTAGTCGTGGGGGGACGACAAGAGACCCAGTACTTC. The chain combines TRBV7-9 with TRBJ2-5; TRBD2 is a possible D gene (6 bases). The V and J ends lost 1 base and 2 bases respectively, with 20 bases between them. CDR3 size: 18 residues. The germline gives CDR1 SEHNR, CDR2 FQNEAQ (reference sequence).

V and J are TRBV9 and TRBJ1-5, with no clear D. The CDR3 contains 13 residues. V was clipped by 5 bases and J by 5 bases, with 11 bases between them. Germline values: CDR1 SGDLS, CDR2 YYNGEE. The CDR3 spells CASRPRPHQPQHF. CDR3 DNA sequence: TGTGCCAGCAGGCCCAGGCCCCATCAGCCCCAGCATTTT.

This CDR3 is CASSLFTGGRDTEAFF. The DNA of the CDR3 is TGTGCCAGCAGCTTATTTACGGGGGGCAGAGACACTGAAGCTTTCTTT. The chain uses TRBV7-8 and TRBJ1-1, with D possibly matching TRBD1 (6 bases). Trimming pared 2 bases from V and 3 bases from J, leaving 16 bases between. The CDR3 extends over 16 amino acids. Germline V CDR1 and CDR2: SGHVS, FQNEAQ.

The V gene is TRBV3-1 (or the pseudogene TRBV3-2), the J gene TRBJ2-7, with TRBD1 as a possible D gene (5 bases). Germline V gene data show CDR1 as LGHDT and CDR2 as YNNKEL (reference sequence). CDR3 length: 13 amino acids. Trimming removed 8 bases from V and 2 bases from J, with 13 bases in between. In DNA, the CDR3 is TGTGCCAGCCTTAGGCAGGGCACCTACGAGCAGTACTTC. Translating gives CASLRQGTYEQYF.

The chain couples TRBV10-3 to TRBJ2-2; perhaps TRBD1 as D (7 bases). Germline V gene lookup returns CDR1 ENHRY and CDR2 SYGVKD. This CDR3 contains 15 residues. Trimming removed 10 bases at V and 0 bases at J, with 15 bases between. The DNA for the CDR3 is TGTGCCACCTCGGCAGGGGGGCCGAACACCGGGGAGCTGTTTTTT. Protein: CATSAGGPNTGELFF.

J is TRBJ1-1 and V is TRBV2; 9 nucleotides align to TRBD1. This CDR3 is built from 14 residues. The germline CDR1 and CDR2 sequences are SNHLY and FYNNEI. J was trimmed by 4 bases and V by 4 bases; bases with no gene match: 4. CDR3 protein: CASSGQTGGTEAFF. The CDR3, as DNA: TGTGCCAGCAGTGGCCAGACAGGGGGCACTGAAGCTTTCTTT.

The CDR3 bases are TGTGCCAGCAGTTCGGGTGGCCAGCCCCAGCATTTT. It is translated as CASSSGGQPQHF. The chain employs TRBV6-2 or TRBV6-3 and TRBJ1-5; D not resolved. The CDR3 spans 12 residues. The V end was cut by 4 bases, the J end by 7 bases, with 8 bases between. Germline assignment: CDR1 MNHEY and CDR2 SVGEGT.

The chain joins TRBV2 to TRBJ2-3; 11 nucleotides align to TRBD2. The germline gives CDR1 SNHLY, CDR2 FYNNEI. V gave up 8 bases and J gave up 4 bases; unmatched junction bases: 11. The CDR3 sequence is 16 residues long. CDR3 region: CASAFERGLAADTQYF. In nucleotides, the CDR3 is TGTGCCAGCGCGTTCGAACGGGGACTAGCGGCAGATACGCAGTATTTT.

Comments on this clone: Different DNA sequences within this sample yield the same CDR3. For the CDR3, the DNA is TGTGCCAGCAGCTTAACAGACAGTTACGGCTACACCTTC. Protein sequence: CASSLTDSYGYTF. The rearrangement joins TRBV7-3 to TRBJ1-2, with D possibly being TRBD1 (5 bases). The CDR3 extends over 13 amino acids. Germline values: CDR1 SGHTA, CDR2 FQGTGA. Deletions cut 0 bases from V and 8 bases from J, with 10 bases between.

Here the CDR3 DNA reads TGTGCTAGTGCCTCAATCAGGACAGGAATCTACAATGAGCAGTTCTTC. Translated, it gives CASASIRTGIYNEQFF. The gene calls are TRBV12-5 and TRBJ2-1; 7 nucleotides line up with TRBD1. The CDR3 has 16 amino acids. Trimming took 7 bases from V and 3 from J; bases not matched to a gene: 12. CDR1 is LGHNT and CDR2 is FRNRAP in the germline V gene.

V usage is TRBV9 and J usage is TRBJ1-1; D may be TRBD1 (6 bases). From germline, CDR1 is SGDLS and CDR2 YYNGEE. CDR3 length equals 16 residues. The ends were cut back, 1 base at V and 0 bases at J, with 13 bases in the middle. CDR3 sequence reads: CASSVLGGAMNTEAFF. CDR3 bases: TGTGCCAGCAGCGTATTAGGGGGGGCTATGAACACTGAAGCTTTCTTT.

The chain uses TRBV6-5 and TRBJ2-5; 10 positions agree with TRBD2. Per the germline V gene, CDR1 is MNHEY and CDR2 is SVGAGI. V gave up 7 bases and J gave up 5 bases; unmatched junction bases: 10. CDR3 length: 15 residues. The CDR3 sequence: CASTRTSGNGETQYF. In nucleotides, the CDR3 is TGTGCCAGCACAAGGACTAGCGGAAATGGGGAGACCCAGTACTTC.

This chain connects TRBV4-2 to TRBJ1-4; possibly TRBD1 for D (5 bases). V was pared by 0 bases and J by 8 bases, with 13 bases between. The CDR3 length is 15 residues. Germline CDR1 LGHNA, CDR2 YNFKEQ. The CDR3 protein is CASSQDGGRIEKLFF. CDR3 bases: TGTGCCAGCAGCCAAGACGGGGGGAGGATCGAAAAACTGTTTTTT.

The V call is TRBV5-1, the J call TRBJ1-5; tentatively, D is TRBD1 (5 bases). Trimming left V 1 base short and J 1 base short, with 9 bases between. The CDR3 covers 15 residues. Per germline, CDR1 SGHRS and CDR2 YFSETQ. The CDR3 loop is CASSLMGGSNQPQHF. The CDR3 region has the DNA TGCGCCAGCAGCTTGATGGGGGGAAGCAATCAGCCCCAGCATTTT.

The chain joins TRBV5-6 to TRBJ1-2, with a possible D match to TRBD1 (5 bases). The V end was cut by 1 base, the J end by 5 bases, with 12 bases between. The V gene's germline CDR1 is SGHDT and CDR2 YYEEEE. This CDR3 has 14 residues. For the CDR3, the DNA is TGTGCCAGCAGCTTGTCGGGGGTACAGTATGGCTACACCTTC. It is translated as CASSLSGVQYGYTF. The variable domain in full, completed from reference TRBV5-6 and TRBJ1-2, reads DAGVTQSPTHLIKTRGQQVTLRCSPKSGHDTVSWYQQALGQGPQFIFQYYEEEERQRGNFPDRFSGHQFPNYSSELNVNALLLGDSALYLCASSLSGVQYGYTFGSGTRLTVV.

In its sample, this clone was seen a few times. The chain combines TRBV7-9 with TRBJ1-3; a weak D match, TRBD1 (5 bases). The V and J ends lost 4 bases and 0 bases respectively, with 16 bases between them. CDR1 is SEHNR and CDR2 is FQNEAQ in the germline V gene (reference sequence). CDR3 size: 17 residues. The chain's CDR3 is CASSSPTDLSSGNTIYF. The CDR3 DNA sequence: TGTGCCAGCAGCTCCCCGACAGATTTAAGCTCTGGAAACACCATATATTTT.

J is TRBJ2-1 and V is TRBV6-1; 8 bases are shared with TRBD2. CDR3 length: 15 residues. V shed 1 base and J 3 bases; nucleotides not matched to a gene: 2. The V gene's germline CDR1 is MNHNS and CDR2 SASEGT. CDR3 region: CASSEESGGYNEQFF. CDR3 nucleotides: TGTGCCAGCAGTGAAGAGAGCGGGGGCTACAATGAGCAGTTCTTC.